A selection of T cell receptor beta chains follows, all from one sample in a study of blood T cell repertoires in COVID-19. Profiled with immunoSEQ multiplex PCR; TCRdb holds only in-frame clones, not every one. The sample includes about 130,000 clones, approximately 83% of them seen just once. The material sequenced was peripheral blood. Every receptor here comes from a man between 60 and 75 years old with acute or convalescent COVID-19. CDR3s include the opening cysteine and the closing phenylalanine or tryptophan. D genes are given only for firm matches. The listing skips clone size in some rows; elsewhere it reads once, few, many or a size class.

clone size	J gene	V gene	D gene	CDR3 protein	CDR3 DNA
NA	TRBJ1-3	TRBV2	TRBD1	CASSDREPRNTIYF	TGTGCCAGCAGCGACAGGGAGCCGAGAAACACCATATATTTT
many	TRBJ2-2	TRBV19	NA	CASSAPGTGELFF	TGTGCCAGTAGTGCCCCCGGCACCGGGGAGCTGTTTTTT
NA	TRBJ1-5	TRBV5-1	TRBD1	CASSLARKMTGHQPQHF	TGCGCCAGCAGCTTGGCCCGGAAGATGACAGGGCATCAGCCCCAGCATTTT
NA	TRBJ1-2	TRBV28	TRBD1	CASSPGQGNIRGYTF	TGTGCCAGCAGTCCCGGACAGGGGAATATAAGGGGCTACACCTTC
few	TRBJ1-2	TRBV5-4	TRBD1	CASSAGTGGGYGYTF	TGTGCCAGCAGCGCCGGGACAGGGGGAGGCTATGGCTACACCTTC
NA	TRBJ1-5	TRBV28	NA	CASSRGPNGPPYQPQHF	TGTGCCAGCAGTCGCGGGCCAAACGGCCCACCCTATCAGCCCCAGCATTTT
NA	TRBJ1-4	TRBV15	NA	CATREQGPNEKLFF	TGTGCCACCAGAGAACAGGGACCTAATGAAAAACTGTTTTTT
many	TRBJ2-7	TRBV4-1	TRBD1	CASSQEGQLSYEQYF	TGCGCCAGCAGCCAAGAGGGACAGCTCTCCTACGAGCAGTACTTC
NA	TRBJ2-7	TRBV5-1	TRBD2	CASSLPGGDGDEQYF	TGCGCCAGCAGCTTGCCGGGAGGGGACGGGGACGAGCAGTACTTC
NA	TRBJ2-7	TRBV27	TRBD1	CASSLSHTQGQETYEQYF	TGTGCCAGCAGTTTATCGCATACCCAGGGACAGGAGACCTACGAGCAGTACTTC
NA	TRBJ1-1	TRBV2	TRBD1	CASMGQGRTEAFF	TGTGCCAGCATGGGACAGGGGAGGACTGAAGCTTTCTTT
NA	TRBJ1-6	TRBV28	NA	CASTITRGGLAALHF	TGTGCCAGCACCATAACTAGGGGGGGGCTCGCGGCCCTCCACTTT
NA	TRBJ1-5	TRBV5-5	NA	CASSLGGGSNQPQHF	TGTGCCAGCAGCTTGGGAGGAGGGAGCAATCAGCCCCAGCATTTT
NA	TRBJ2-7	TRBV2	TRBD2	CASRREGQNEQYF	TGTGCCAGCAGGCGGGAGGGCCAAAACGAGCAGTACTTC
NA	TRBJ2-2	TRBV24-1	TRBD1	CATSDLKNRGNTGELFF	TGTGCCACCAGTGATTTGAAGAACAGGGGGAACACCGGGGAGCTGTTTTTT
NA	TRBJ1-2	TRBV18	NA	CASSPTRLNDGRGGYTF	TGTGCCAGCTCACCGACCCGCCTTAACGACGGGAGGGGAGGCTACACCTTC
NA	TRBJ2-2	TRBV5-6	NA	CASSLGEQGWSGELFF	TGTGCCAGCAGCTTAGGGGAACAGGGTTGGTCCGGGGAGCTGTTTTTT
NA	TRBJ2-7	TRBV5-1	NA	CASSFSGVSYEQYF	TGCGCCAGCAGCTTCTCCGGGGTCTCCTACGAGCAGTACTTC
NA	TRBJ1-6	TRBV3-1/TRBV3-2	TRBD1	CASSQGDRAPHF	TGTGCCAGCAGCCAAGGGGACAGGGCCCCCCACTTT
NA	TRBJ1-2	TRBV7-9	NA	CASSSLGGAYGYTF	TGTGCCAGCAGCTCCCTGGGGGGGGCCTATGGCTACACCTTC
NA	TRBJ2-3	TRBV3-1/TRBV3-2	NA	CASSRRDLVNTQYF	TGTGCCAGCAGCCGCCGGGATTTGGTCAATACGCAGTATTTT
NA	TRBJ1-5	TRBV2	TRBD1	CASSEEGARSQPQHF	TGTGCCAGCAGTGAGGAGGGGGCCAGGAGTCAGCCCCAGCATTTT
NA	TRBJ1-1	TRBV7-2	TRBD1	CASSLGVTGAEAFF	TGTGCCAGCAGCTTAGGAGTGACAGGGGCTGAAGCTTTCTTT
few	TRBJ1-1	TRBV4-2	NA	CASSGSGYTEAFF	TGTGCCAGCAGCGGGTCAGGATACACTGAAGCTTTCTTT
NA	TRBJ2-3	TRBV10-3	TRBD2	CAITSGLAGPDTQYF	TGTGCCATCACCTCGGGACTAGCGGGACCAGATACGCAGTATTTT
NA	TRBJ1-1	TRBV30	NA	CAWITGSTEAFF	TGTGCCTGGATCACAGGGAGCACTGAAGCTTTCTTT
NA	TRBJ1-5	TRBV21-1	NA	CAAPPFEGGHQPQHF	TGTGCCGCGCCGCCTTTTGAGGGAGGACATCAGCCCCAGCATTTT
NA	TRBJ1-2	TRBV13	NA	CASSLGQRGNYGYTF	TGTGCCAGCAGCTTAGGTCAGCGGGGAAACTATGGCTACACCTTC
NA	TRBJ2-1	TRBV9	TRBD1	CASSLRDRGPGEQFF	TGTGCCAGCAGCCTCCGGGACAGGGGGCCGGGTGAGCAGTTCTTC
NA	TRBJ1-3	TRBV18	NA	CASSPARVSAGNTIYF	TGTGCCAGCTCACCAGCGAGGGTCAGCGCTGGAAACACCATATATTTT
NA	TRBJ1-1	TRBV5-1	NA	CASSQGGSMNTEAFF	TGCGCCAGCAGCCAAGGCGGGAGCATGAACACTGAAGCTTTCTTT
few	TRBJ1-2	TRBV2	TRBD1	CASLGQGYGYTF	TGTGCCAGCCTAGGACAGGGCTATGGCTACACCTTC
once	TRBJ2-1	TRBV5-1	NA	CASSLAGVWNEQFF	TGCGCCAGCAGCTTGGCGGGAGTGTGGAATGAGCAGTTCTTC
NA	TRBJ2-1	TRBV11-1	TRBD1	CASSSKGARYNEQFF	TGTGCCAGCAGCTCAAAGGGGGCGCGGTACAATGAGCAGTTCTTC
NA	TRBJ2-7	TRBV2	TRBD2	CASSEGLAGNYEQYF	TGTGCCAGCAGTGAAGGTCTAGCGGGAAACTACGAGCAGTACTTC
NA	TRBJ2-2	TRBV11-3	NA	CASSPGTGELFF	TGTGCCAGCAGCCCGGGGACCGGGGAGCTGTTTTTT
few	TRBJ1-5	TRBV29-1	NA	CSVGGYNQPQHF	TGCAGCGTTGGAGGGTACAATCAGCCCCAGCATTTT
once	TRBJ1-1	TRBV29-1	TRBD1	CSVWGGTGDDTEAFF	TGCAGCGTGTGGGGCGGGACAGGGGACGACACTGAAGCTTTCTTT
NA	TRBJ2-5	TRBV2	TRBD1	CASSADRGTGETQYF	TGTGCCAGCAGTGCGGACAGGGGGACGGGAGAGACCCAGTACTTC